The next 25 T cell receptor beta chains were all read from a single sample in a study of cytotoxic CD8 clonotypes in ibrutinib-treated CLL. The table came from immunoSEQ multiplex PCR; TCRdb's copy has only in-frame clones and leaves some out. The sample has about 300,000 clones, 60% to 80% seen once. The material was PBMCs, obtained at disease progression, from a patient treated with ibrutinib. These receptor sequences come from a human donor with chronic lymphocytic leukemia.

V gene TRBV18 combines with J gene TRBJ1-3; D gene uncertain. Germline-derived CDR1 and CDR2 are KGHSH and LQKENI. This CDR3 region has 16 residues. The germline V and J ends were trimmed by 2 bases and 0 bases, with 11 bases remaining between them. The DNA for the CDR3 is TGTGCCAGCTCACCAATCCCGGCACCCTCTGGAAACACCATATATTTT. Protein: CASSPIPAPSGNTIYF.

J is TRBJ2-7 and V is TRBV11-3; tentative D call: TRBD2 (5 bases). The CDR3 covers 15 residues. Germline lookup yields CDR1 SGHNT and CDR2 YENEEA. V gave up 5 bases and J gave up 3 bases, with 17 bases separating them. The CDR3 DNA reads TGTGCCAGCAGCCGATCTGGAGGCCTAAACTACGAGCAGTACTTC. It yields the protein CASSRSGGLNYEQYF.

The CDR3 region has the DNA TGTGCCAGCAGCCACCGACTAGCGGGCACAGATACGCAGTATTTT. Amino acid sequence: CASSHRLAGTDTQYF. This sequence joins TRBV4-2 and TRBJ2-3; 9 positions agree with TRBD2. Losses at the gene ends were 3 bases for V and 1 base for J; bases not matched to a gene: 2. The V gene's germline CDR1 is LGHNA and CDR2 YNFKEQ. The length of the CDR3 is 15 residues.

The rearrangement joins TRBV19 to TRBJ2-1; 10 bases are shared with TRBD1. The CDR3 is 19 residues long. Losses at the gene ends were 0 bases for V and 2 bases for J; bases not matched to a gene: 10. In germline, CDR1 is LNHDA, CDR2 SQIVND (reference sequence). The CDR3 loop is CASSIDRSTGTGAYNEQFF. The CDR3 coding sequence is TGTGCCAGTAGTATAGACCGGTCCACTGGGACAGGGGCCTACAATGAGCAGTTCTTC.

The table lists this clone with a few counts. The chain recombines TRBV6-5 with TRBJ2-7; D is perhaps TRBD1 (5 bases). Germline V gene sequence: CDR1 MNHEY, CDR2 SVGAGI. The CDR3 contains 15 residues. Deletions cut 2 bases from V and 3 bases from J, with 14 bases between. Here the CDR3 DNA reads TGTGCCAGCAGTTACATGGCAGGGAATCACTACGAGCAGTACTTC. Amino acids: CASSYMAGNHYEQYF.

This clone was recorded only once. This chain uses TRBV29-1 with TRBJ2-2; TRBD1 aligns across 9 bases. The CDR3 consists of 16 residues. The V segment lost 4 bases and the J segment 5 bases; nucleotides outside the gene matches: 11. The germline CDR1 and CDR2 sequences are SQVTM and ANQGSEA. CDR3 protein: CSVVLTGGSWTGELFF. The CDR3 nucleotides are TGCAGCGTTGTGTTGACAGGGGGTAGTTGGACCGGGGAGCTGTTTTTT.

The rearrangement joins TRBV5-6 to TRBJ1-2; D not certain. The germline gives CDR1 SGHDT, CDR2 YYEEEE. The length of the CDR3 is 12 residues. V was pared by 0 bases and J by 5 bases, with 5 bases between. CDR3 sequence: CASSLVQYGYTF. CDR3 in DNA: TGTGCCAGCAGCTTGGTTCAATATGGCTACACCTTC.

The gene calls are TRBV29-1 and TRBJ2-7; TRBD1 matches 8 bases. CDR1 and CDR2 from the germline V gene are SQVTM and ANQGSEA. This CDR3 region has 15 residues. V was clipped by 2 bases and J by 2 bases; unmatched bases: 8. CDR3 residues: CSVETPQGQAYEQYF. Written as DNA, the CDR3 is TGCAGCGTTGAAACCCCCCAGGGACAGGCCTACGAGCAGTACTTC.

This clone was recorded a few times. The chain carries TRBV7-9 and TRBJ1-4, with TRBD1 matching over 7 bases. V lost 4 bases to trimming and J lost 5 bases; unmatched junction nucleotides: 7. Germline-derived CDR1 and CDR2 are SEHNR and FQNEAQ (reference sequence). The CDR3 is 15 residues long. This chain's CDR3 is CASSSRDSGNEKLFF. DNA of the CDR3: TGTGCCAGCAGCTCCCGGGACAGCGGCAATGAAAAACTGTTTTTT.

This chain links TRBV7-2 with TRBJ2-3, with D perhaps matching TRBD2 (5 bases). The CDR3 has 14 amino acids. The V end was cut by 1 base, the J end by 8 bases, with 13 bases between. The germline V gene encodes CDR1 SGHTA and CDR2 FQGNSA. This chain's CDR3 is CASSLVLPAGTQYF. For the CDR3, the DNA is TGTGCCAGCAGCTTAGTACTACCCGCGGGTACGCAGTATTTT.

The chain recombines TRBV7-7 with TRBJ2-3; 7 bases line up with TRBD1. The CDR3 length is 13 residues. Trimming took 2 bases from V and 6 from J; bases not matched to a gene: 2. CDR1 and CDR2 from the germline V gene are SSHAT and FNYEAQ (reference sequence). CDR3 coding DNA: TGTGCCAGCAGCTTACTGGACAGGGATACGCAGTATTTT. Protein sequence: CASSLLDRDTQYF.

This chain connects TRBV7-2 to TRBJ1-2; D gene uncertain. The germline gives CDR1 SGHTA, CDR2 FQGNSA. V lost 3 bases, J lost 2 bases, and 7 bases lay in between. CDR3 length: 13 residues. In nucleotides, the CDR3 is TGTGCCAGCAGCTTCGCACAAAACTATGGCTACACCTTC. This encodes CASSFAQNYGYTF.

The chain carries TRBV5-5 and TRBJ2-7; possibly TRBD1 or TRBD2 for D (5 bases each). CDR3 length equals 15 residues. V was clipped by 2 bases and J by 3 bases, with 15 bases between them. Germline V CDR1 and CDR2: SGHKS, YYEKEE (reference sequence). CDR3 sequence: CASSFGSRVGYEQYF. In nucleotides, the CDR3 is TGTGCCAGCAGCTTTGGGAGCAGGGTGGGCTACGAGCAGTACTTC.

The chain is built from TRBV19 and TRBJ2-7, with TRBD1 matching over 7 bases. Losses at the gene ends were 6 bases for V and 6 bases for J; bases not matched to a gene: 14. This CDR3 is 15 amino acids long. CDR1 and CDR2 (germline): LNHDA, SQIVND (reference sequence). The CDR3 is CASSNPGKGAAEQYF. For the CDR3, the DNA is TGTGCCAGTAGCAATCCAGGGAAGGGGGCGGCCGAGCAGTACTTC.

The chain joins TRBV5-1 to TRBJ2-7; 9 bases map to TRBD1. From germline, CDR1 is SGHRS and CDR2 YFSETQ. This CDR3 region has 15 residues. The J segment lost 4 bases and the V segment lost 0 bases, leaving 5 bases of the junction unmatched. CDR3 amino acids: CASSLAGTGMYEQYF. The CDR3, as DNA: TGCGCCAGCAGCTTGGCCGGGACAGGGATGTACGAGCAGTACTTC.

The chain carries TRBV11-2 and TRBJ2-3; 7 bases are a match to TRBD2. Trimming removed 3 bases from V and 2 bases from J; junction bases left unmatched: 5. The germline V gene has CDR1 SGHAT and CDR2 FQNNGV. The CDR3 is 15 residues long. CDR3 bases: TGTGCCAGCAGCTTCGGGAGGCTGCTCACAGATACGCAGTATTTT. This sequence encodes CASSFGRLLTDTQYF.

The rearrangement uses TRBV7-3 and TRBJ2-1, with 7 bases fitting TRBD2. This CDR3 contains 13 residues. Germline V gene sequence: CDR1 SGHTA, CDR2 FQGTGA. V lost 5 bases, J lost 6 bases, and 4 bases stayed unmatched. CDR3 amino acids: CASSIRTSNEQFF. CDR3 in DNA: TGTGCCAGCAGCATCCGGACTAGCAATGAGCAGTTCTTC. The variable domain in full, completed from reference TRBV7-3 and TRBJ2-1, reads GAGVSQTPSNKVTEKGKYVELRCDPISGHTALYWYRQSLGQGPEFLIYFQGTGAADDSGLPNDRFFAVRPEGSVSTLKIQRTERGDSAVYLCASSIRTSNEQFFGPGTRLTVL.

The gene calls are TRBV6-6 and TRBJ1-1; 7 positions match TRBD1. Trimming removed 0 bases from V and 5 bases from J; junction bases left unmatched: 6. From germline, CDR1 is MNHNY and CDR2 SVGAGI (reference sequence). The CDR3 length is 15 residues. The CDR3 bases are TGTGCCAGCAGTTACTCGGCAGGGGGATTTACTGAAGCTTTCTTT. Protein: CASSYSAGGFTEAFF.

This chain joins TRBV9 and TRBJ2-1, with 7 bases fitting TRBD1. The CDR3 extends over 14 amino acids. V was pared by 4 bases and J by 4 bases, with 5 bases of the junction left unmatched. Germline V gives CDR1 SGDLS, CDR2 YYNGEE. The CDR3 bases are TGTGCCAGCAGCTCAACACAGGGGTACAATGAGCAGTTCTTC. This sequence encodes CASSSTQGYNEQFF.

This rearrangement joins TRBV6-1 to TRBJ1-2; D possibly corresponds to TRBD1 (5 bases). The CDR3 extends over 14 amino acids. Germline CDR1 is MNHNS and CDR2 is SASEGT. V lost 2 bases, J lost 8 bases, and 15 bases lay in between. The CDR3 DNA sequence: TGTGCCAGCAGTGAAAGGGGAACCAGGCAAGGCTACACCTTC. Amino acid sequence: CASSERGTRQGYTF.

This clone was seen once. The chain joins TRBV6-1 to TRBJ2-7; 10 nucleotides agree with TRBD1. The CDR3 sequence is 13 residues long. V shed 6 bases, J shed 7 bases, and the junction held 6 bases outside the gene matches. Germline V gene sequence: CDR1 MNHNS, CDR2 SASEGT. The DNA of the CDR3 is TGTGCCAGCAGCCAGGGACAGGGGCGAGAGCAGTACTTC. It specifies CASSQGQGREQYF.

The chain links TRBV29-1 to TRBJ1-5; 7 bases fit TRBD1. The CDR3 has 13 amino acids. Germline CDR1 and CDR2: SQVTM and ANQGSEA. After removal of 6 bases from V and 7 bases from J, the junction contained 9 bases not matched to a gene. This CDR3 is CSVAQGLGQPQHF. In nucleotides, the CDR3 is TGCAGCGTAGCACAGGGGTTGGGGCAGCCCCAGCATTTT.

CDR3 amino acids: CASSLMAGSSYEQYF. CDR3 bases: TGTGCCAGCAGTTTAATGGCCGGGTCCTCCTACGAGCAGTACTTC. The chain couples TRBV28 to TRBJ2-7; no clear D gene. The CDR3 is 15 residues long. V lost 2 bases to trimming and J lost 0 bases, with 11 bases between them. CDR1 and CDR2 from the germline V gene are MDHEN and SYDVKM.

The chain joins TRBV4-3 to TRBJ2-3; D is unresolved. The V end lost 0 bases, the J end lost 2 bases, and 18 bases lay between the germline ends. The CDR3 has 18 residues. Per the germline V gene, CDR1 is LGHNA and CDR2 is YSLEER. CDR3 in amino acids: CASSQDSLSEGNTDTQYF. The DNA for the CDR3 is TGCGCCAGCAGCCAAGATAGCCTATCAGAAGGGAACACAGATACGCAGTATTTT.

In this sample, this clone turned up once. The rearrangement joins TRBV5-1 to TRBJ2-3, with 10 positions matching TRBD2. Per germline, CDR1 SGHRS and CDR2 YFSETQ. The CDR3 is 16 amino acids. With 0 bases clipped from V and 4 bases from J, the junction kept 5 bases outside the gene matches. The CDR3 DNA reads as TGCGCCAGCAGCTTGGTGGCTAGCGGGAGTGCAGATACGCAGTATTTT. Translated, it gives CASSLVASGSADTQYF.